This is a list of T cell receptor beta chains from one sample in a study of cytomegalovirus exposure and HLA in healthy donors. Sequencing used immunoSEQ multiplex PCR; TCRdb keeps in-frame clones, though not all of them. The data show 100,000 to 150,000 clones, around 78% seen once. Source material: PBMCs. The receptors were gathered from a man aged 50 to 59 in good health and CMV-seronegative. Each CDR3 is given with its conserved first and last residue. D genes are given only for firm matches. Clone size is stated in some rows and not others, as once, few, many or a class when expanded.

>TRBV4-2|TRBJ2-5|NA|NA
TGTGCCAGCAGCCAAGGGCCCCAAGAGACCCAGTACTTC
CASSQGPQETQYF
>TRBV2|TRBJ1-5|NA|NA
TGTGCCAGCAGTCGGGGGAATCAGCCCCAGCATTTT
CASSRGNQPQHF
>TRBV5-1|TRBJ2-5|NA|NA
TGCGCCAGCTCGGGCGGGTCCCAAGAGACCCAGTACTTC
CASSGGSQETQYF
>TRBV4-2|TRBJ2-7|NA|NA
TGTGCCAGCAGCCAAGTCACGCTACCTTACGAGCAGTACTTC
CASSQVTLPYEQYF
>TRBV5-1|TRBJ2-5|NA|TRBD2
TGCGCCAGCAGCTTGTCTAGCGGGGGACAAGAGACCCAGTACTTC
CASSLSSGGQETQYF
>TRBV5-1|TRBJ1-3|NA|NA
TGCGCCAGCAGCTTGGCAGGAATCGGAAACACCATATATTTT
CASSLAGIGNTIYF
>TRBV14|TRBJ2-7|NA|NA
TGTGCCAGCGCCTCACCGGGGATTCGTACGAGCATGGACTTC
CASASPGIRTSMDF
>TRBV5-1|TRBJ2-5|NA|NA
TGCGCCAGCAGCTTGGCGGGACACCCTGGGCAAGAGACCCAGTACTTC
CASSLAGHPGQETQYF
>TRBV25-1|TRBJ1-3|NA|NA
TGTGCCAGCAGTGAGAGGAGCGCTGGAAACACCATATATTTT
CASSERSAGNTIYF
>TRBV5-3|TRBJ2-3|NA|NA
TGTGCCAGAAGCTTAACAATCGGAGGGACAGATACGCAGTATTTT
CARSLTIGGTDTQYF
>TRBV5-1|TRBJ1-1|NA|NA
TGCGCCAGCAGCTTGATGGGACTGATGATGAACACTGAAGCTTTCTTT
CASSLMGLMMNTEAFF
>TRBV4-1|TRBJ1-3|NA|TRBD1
TGCGCCAGCAGCCAACAACCCCCGGGCGGGACAGGGGGAAACACCATATATTTT
CASSQQPPGGTGGNTIYF
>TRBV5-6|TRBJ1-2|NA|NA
TGTGCCAGCAGCTTAAGTACCCCCGGCTATGGCTACACCTTC
CASSLSTPGYGYTF
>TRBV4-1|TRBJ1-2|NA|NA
TGCGCCAGCAGCCAAGACAGGGTCTATGGCTACACCTTC
CASSQDRVYGYTF
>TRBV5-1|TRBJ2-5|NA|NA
TGCGCCAGCAGCTTGGACTTTCGGAAAGAGGGGACCCAGTACTTC
CASSLDFRKEGTQYF
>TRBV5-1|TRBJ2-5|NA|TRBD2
TGCGCCAGCAGCTTGATTCCGGGGGGACAAGAGACCCAGTACTTC
CASSLIPGGQETQYF
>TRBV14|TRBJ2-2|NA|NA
TGTGCCAGCAGCCAAGAACTAGGGAACACCGGGGAGCTGTTTTTT
CASSQELGNTGELFF
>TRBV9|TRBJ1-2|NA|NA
TGTGCCAGCAGCGTCGAATCAGGGAACTATGGCTACACCTTC
CASSVESGNYGYTF
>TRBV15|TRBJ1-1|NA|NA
TGTGCCACCAGCAGAGAACCCGCTGGCAGACAGAACACTGAAGCTTTCTTT
CATSREPAGRQNTEAFF
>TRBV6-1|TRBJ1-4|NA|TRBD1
TGTGCCAGCAGCTACGACAGGGTTAAGGATGAAAAACTGTTTTTT
CASSYDRVKDEKLFF
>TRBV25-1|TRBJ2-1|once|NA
TGTGCCAGCAGTGATCCCTCGGTGCCAAACAATGAGCAGTTCTTC
CASSDPSVPNNEQFF
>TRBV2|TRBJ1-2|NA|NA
TGTGCCAGCAGGCAGGGAGGCGATGGCTACACCTTC
CASRQGGDGYTF
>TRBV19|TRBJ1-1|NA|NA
TGTGCCAGTAGGAGGGCGCGGAGCACTGAAGCTTTCTTT
CASRRARSTEAFF
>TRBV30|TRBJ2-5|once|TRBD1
TGTGCCTGGACCTGGACAGGGTACAGAGAGACCCAGTACTTC
CAWTWTGYRETQYF
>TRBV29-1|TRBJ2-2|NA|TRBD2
TGCAGCGCAACCAGGACTAGCGGGGGAGGCGGGGAGCTGTTTTTT
CSATRTSGGGGELFF
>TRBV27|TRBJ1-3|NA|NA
TGTGCCAGCAGTTTAGGGGCCTCCTCTGGAAACACCATATATTTT
CASSLGASSGNTIYF
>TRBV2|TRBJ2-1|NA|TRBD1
TGTGCCAGCAGTGAAGCGACAGGGTTCGTCGGCAATGAGCAGTTCTTC
CASSEATGFVGNEQFF
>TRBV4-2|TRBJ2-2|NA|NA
TGTGCCAGCACCCAAAGGAGTTCCGGGGAGCTGTTTTTT
CASTQRSSGELFF
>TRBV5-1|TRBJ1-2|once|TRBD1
TGCGCCAGCAGCCCAGGGGGGGGCTACACCTTC
CASSPGGGYTF
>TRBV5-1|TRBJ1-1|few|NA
TGCGCCAGCAGCAACAGGGTCGCGAACACTGAAGCTTTCTTT
CASSNRVANTEAFF
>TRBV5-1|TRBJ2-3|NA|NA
TGCGCCAGCAGCTCGCGCGCAGATACGCAGTATTTT
CASSSRADTQYF
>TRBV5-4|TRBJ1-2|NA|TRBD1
TGTGCCAGCAGCCGACAGGGTGGCTATGGCTACACCTTC
CASSRQGGYGYTF
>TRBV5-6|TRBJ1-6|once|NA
TGTGCCAGCAGCTTACAGGGACGCAATTCACCCCTCCACTTT
CASSLQGRNSPLHF
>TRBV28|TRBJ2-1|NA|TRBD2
TGTGCCAGCAGTTTATCTAGCGGGGGCTACAATGAGCAGTTCTTC
CASSLSSGGYNEQFF
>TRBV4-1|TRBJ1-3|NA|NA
TGCGCCAGCAGCCAAGGCAGCTCTGGAAACACCATATATTTT
CASSQGSSGNTIYF
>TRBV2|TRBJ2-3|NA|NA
TGTGCCAGCAGGGGGAGAGATTCACGCACAGATACGCAGTATTTT
CASRGRDSRTDTQYF
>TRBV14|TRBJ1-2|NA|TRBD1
TGTGCCAGCAGCCAAGTACAGGGGGGTTATGGCTACACCTTC
CASSQVQGGYGYTF
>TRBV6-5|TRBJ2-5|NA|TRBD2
TGTGCCAGCAGTGGGAAGGGACTAGCTCAAGAGACCCAGTACTTC
CASSGKGLAQETQYF
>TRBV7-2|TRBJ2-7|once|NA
TGTGCCAGCAGCCCGGCTGGACAGCTCTACGAGCAGTACTTC
CASSPAGQLYEQYF
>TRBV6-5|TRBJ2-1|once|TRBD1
TGTGCCAGCAGTTACTCGCGAAGACAGGGTGCAAATGAGCAGTTCTTC
CASSYSRRQGANEQFF
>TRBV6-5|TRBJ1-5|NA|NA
TGTGCCAGCAGTCCTCGGACAGTGAATCAGCCCCAGCATTTT
CASSPRTVNQPQHF
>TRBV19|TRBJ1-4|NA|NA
TGTGCCAGTAGGACAGTTGTAGGCGCAAAACTGTTTTTT
CASRTVVGAKLFF
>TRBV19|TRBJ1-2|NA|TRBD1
TGTGCCAGTAGTATGGACAGGGCTGCTGGCTACACCTTC
CASSMDRAAGYTF
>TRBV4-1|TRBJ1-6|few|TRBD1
TGCGCCAGCAGCCAAGTAGCAGGGGGCTTATATAATTCACCCCTCCACTTT
CASSQVAGGLYNSPLHF
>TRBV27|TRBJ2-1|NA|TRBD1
TGTGCCAGCAGTTACCCGGGACAGGGGTCCTACAATGAGCAGTTCTTC
CASSYPGQGSYNEQFF
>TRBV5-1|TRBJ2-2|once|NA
TGCGCCAGCAGCTTGCTGGGGCCTAACACCGGGGAGCTGTTTTTT
CASSLLGPNTGELFF
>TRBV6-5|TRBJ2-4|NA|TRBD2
TGTGCCAGCAGTTTCAGACTAGCGGGGGGTAAAAACATTCAGTACTTC
CASSFRLAGGKNIQYF
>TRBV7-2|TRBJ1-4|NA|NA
TGTGCCAGCAGCCAAGGGGGAGGGCCAACTAATGAAAAACTGTTTTTT
CASSQGGGPTNEKLFF
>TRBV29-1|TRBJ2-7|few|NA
TGCAGCGGCCCGGCCCCCCTAGCCCTTTACGAGCAGTACTTC
CSGPAPLALYEQYF
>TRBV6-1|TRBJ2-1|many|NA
TGTGCCAGCAGTGCCAAAACAGGGTCGAACAATGAGCAGTTCTTC
CASSAKTGSNNEQFF
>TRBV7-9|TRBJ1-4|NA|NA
TGTGCCAGCAGCTTAGATAGCCCTAATGAAAAACTGTTTTTT
CASSLDSPNEKLFF
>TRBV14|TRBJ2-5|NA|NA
TGTGCCAGCAGCCAAGCCCCGGGGTTATGGGCTCCAGAGACCCAGTACTTC
CASSQAPGLWAPETQYF
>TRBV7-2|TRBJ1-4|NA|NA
TGTGCCAGCAGCTTAGGCACGGGCGGGAAACTGTTTTTT
CASSLGTGGKLFF